This T cell receptor beta chain was documented in a study of shared clonotypes between healthy human individuals. Trimming removed 3 bases from V and 1 base from J, with 13 bases in between. CDR1 is SGDLS, CDR2 YYNGEE, per germline. This CDR3 is built from 15 residues. Whole-study results and caveats: Expectations were that clonotype sharing among donors would be affected by sequencing depth.

In the naive CD8 group, cells lacked CD45RO and were positively selected for CCR7, so terminally differentiated effector memory CD45RA+ cells were left out. Each sorted subset replicate got 200 ng genomic DNA, tens of thousands of genomes. Profiling relied on immunoSEQ multiplex PCR, and the TCRdb table lists in-frame clones only, not all of them. This sample carries about 2.1 million clones, around 93% of them seen once, and the ten largest clones take roughly 1.7%. Of note for this clone: Its antigen is not known.

The rearrangement joins TRBV9 to TRBJ1-1; D call uncertain. The sequenced sample consisted of naive CD8+ T cells from PBMCs. The sequence was collected from a young man in good health. Some clones in this sample may be carry-over from other donors' samples. DNA of the CDR3: TGTGCCAGCAGCGCGAGACAATCAGGGAACACTGAAGCTTTCTTT. Its protein product is CASSARQSGNTEAFF.